The table lists the clone carrying this TCR beta chain with a few counts. The antigen is undetermined. This sample stems from a study of response to subunit inactivated influenza vaccine. General study points: Researchers suggested that each seasonal influenza vaccination recruits few new T cells.

TCRdb fed the RT-PCR reads into MiXCR, producing one record per CDR3 protein. The table records approximately 480,000 distinct CDR3 sequences, 9.5% to 12% of them present only once. The V gene lost 2 bases and the J gene lost 0 bases, with 7 bases spanning the gap. The CDR3 length is 14 residues. In germline, CDR1 is MNHEY, CDR2 SVGAGI. The sample in question was PBMCs from blood, obtained 35 to 45 days after vaccination. The sequence derives from a man aged 50-59 years who received an inactivated influenza vaccine. The chain links TRBV6-5 to TRBJ1-1; D uncertain. CDR3 bases: TGTGCCAGCAGTTACGGCCAGATGAACACTGAAGCTTTCTTT. Protein sequence: CASSYGQMNTEAFF.